A selection of T cell receptor beta chains follows, all from one sample in a study of T cells after yellow fever vaccination. TCRdb itself ran the 5' RACE reads through MiXCR, one entry per CDR3 protein. This sample has roughly 240,000 distinct CDR3 sequences; roughly 6.3% occur once, and the top ten carry more than 1%. The starting material was CD4+ T cells sorted from PBMCs, obtained on the day of the yellow fever booster vaccination. Receptor source: a young man who received the YFV17D yellow fever vaccine. CDR3s include the opening cysteine and the closing phenylalanine or tryptophan. A D gene is named only where the DNA matches it firmly. Clone size, where shown, is once, few, many, or a class for clones that have expanded.

size	D	V	J	CDR3	DNA
few	TRBD2	TRBV10-3	TRBJ2-1	CAISEQRGLAGSNEQFF	TGTGCCATCAGTGAGCAACGGGGACTAGCGGGAAGCAATGAGCAGTTCTTC
many	TRBD2	TRBV6-1	TRBJ2-1	CASSETSGPYNEQFF	TGTGCCAGCAGCGAGACTAGCGGGCCTTACAATGAGCAGTTCTTC
few	TRBD1	TRBV7-8	TRBJ1-5	CASSFERQGQPQHF	TGTGCCAGCAGCTTCGAGAGACAGGGTCAGCCCCAGCATTTT
-	-	TRBV6-2/TRBV6-3	TRBJ2-5	CASSYSTGFAETQYF	TGTGCCAGCAGTTACTCGACAGGTTTTGCGGAGACCCAGTACTTC
few	-	TRBV7-2	TRBJ2-5	CASSISPALETQYF	TGTGCCAGCAGCATTAGTCCAGCGCTAGAGACCCAGTACTTC
-	-	TRBV4-2	TRBJ1-2	CASSQDKDTRRGGGYTF	TGTGCCAGCAGCCAAGACAAGGATACTCGACGAGGAGGCGGCTACACCTTC
many	-	TRBV7-2	TRBJ1-4	CASSSHRSPNEKLFF	TGTGCCAGCAGCTCCCACAGGTCCCCTAATGAAAAACTGTTTTTT
many	-	TRBV10-2	TRBJ1-2	CASSELEGYTF	TGCGCCAGCAGTGAGCTTGAGGGCTACACCTTC
-	TRBD2	TRBV28	TRBJ2-2	CASSVTLAGGPLAGELFF	TGTGCCAGCAGTGTTACCCTAGCGGGAGGGCCCTTAGCCGGGGAGCTGTTTTTT
few	TRBD1	TRBV5-5	TRBJ2-3	CASSLMTGRFQDTQYF	TGTGCCAGCAGCTTAATGACAGGGCGGTTTCAAGATACGCAGTATTTT
few	-	TRBV6-4	TRBJ2-2	CASRVYTTGELFF	TGTGCCAGCCGGGTCTATACCACCGGGGAGCTGTTTTTT
few	-	TRBV12-3/TRBV12-4	TRBJ1-2	CASSLRGAGYTF	TGTGCCAGCAGTTTACGGGGGGCGGGCTACACCTTC
few	-	TRBV20-1	TRBJ2-4	CSALTGVGIQYF	TGCAGTGCCCTTACAGGAGTTGGCATTCAGTACTTC
many	-	TRBV2	TRBJ2-3	CASNELGGDTQYF	TGTGCCAGCAACGAACTAGGTGGAGATACGCAGTATTTT
few	TRBD1	TRBV4-2	TRBJ1-5	CASSQDRRGVGQPQHF	TGTGCCAGCAGCCAAGATCGCAGGGGGGTTGGGCAGCCCCAGCATTTT
once	TRBD2	TRBV29-1	TRBJ2-2	CSVEVRGGRTGELFF	TGCAGCGTTGAAGTCCGGGGGGGCCGCACCGGGGAGCTGTTTTTT
few	TRBD2	TRBV6-1	TRBJ2-7	CASNLPGLAGYEQYF	TGTGCCAGCAACTTACCGGGACTAGCTGGTTACGAGCAGTACTTC
few	TRBD1	TRBV30	TRBJ1-2	CAWSRDSGPGYTF	TGTGCCTGGAGCCGGGACAGCGGCCCTGGCTACACCTTC
few	TRBD2	TRBV20-1	TRBJ2-7	CSARDRISGSVPQQYF	TGCAGTGCTAGAGATCGAATTAGCGGGAGTGTTCCCCAGCAGTACTTC
few	TRBD1	TRBV11-2	TRBJ2-1	CASSLQGVPYNEQFF	TGTGCCAGCAGCCTACAGGGGGTCCCCTACAATGAGCAGTTCTTC
few	-	TRBV14	TRBJ2-1	CASSQGNVNEQFF	TGTGCCAGCAGCCAAGGGAACGTCAATGAGCAGTTCTTC
-	TRBD2	TRBV20-1	TRBJ2-3	CSAAPTSVRRNTQYF	TGCAGTGCAGCACCGACTAGCGTGAGGAGAAATACGCAGTATTTT
many	-	TRBV6-5	TRBJ1-5	CASSYSEQPNQPQHF	TGTGCCAGCAGTTACTCAGAGCAGCCGAATCAGCCCCAGCATTTT
few	TRBD1	TRBV11-1	TRBJ2-2	CASRYDRGHTGELFF	TGTGCCAGCAGATATGACAGGGGACACACCGGGGAGCTGTTTTTT
many	-	TRBV5-1	TRBJ2-5	CASSYEETQYF	TGCGCCAGCAGCTATGAAGAGACCCAGTACTTC
few	-	TRBV7-2	TRBJ2-7	CASSKSSYEQYF	TGTGCCAGCAGCAAAAGCTCCTACGAGCAGTACTTC
many	-	TRBV18	TRBJ2-5	CASSPAPQETQYF	TGTGCCAGCTCACCGGCCCCCCAAGAGACCCAGTACTTC
-	-	TRBV20-1	TRBJ2-1	CSARVGRYNEQFF	TGCAGTGCTAGAGTGGGGAGATACAATGAGCAGTTCTTC
few	TRBD2	TRBV15	TRBJ2-3	CATSRVRSGSTDTQYF	TGTGCCACCAGCAGAGTCCGTAGCGGGAGCACAGATACGCAGTATTTT
many	TRBD2	TRBV12-3/TRBV12-4	TRBJ2-7	CASRIAGRRGWQYF	TGTGCCAGCAGAATAGCGGGACGGCGAGGGTGGCAGTACTTC
many	TRBD1	TRBV12-3/TRBV12-4	TRBJ2-1	CASSFGQGKGNEQFF	TGTGCCAGCAGTTTCGGACAGGGGAAAGGCAATGAGCAGTTCTTC
-	TRBD2	TRBV5-1	TRBJ2-5	CASSAGRTSSQETQYF	TGCGCCAGCAGCGCGGGACGGACTAGCAGTCAAGAGACCCAGTACTTC
few	TRBD2	TRBV4-3	TRBJ2-1	CASSTSGNEQFF	TGCGCCAGCAGCACTAGCGGCAATGAGCAGTTCTTC
few	TRBD2	TRBV5-5	TRBJ2-2	CASNRLAETGELFF	TGTGCCAGCAACCGACTAGCGGAAACCGGGGAGCTGTTTTTT
many	TRBD1	TRBV7-2	TRBJ1-6	CASSTGTANSPLHF	TGTGCCAGCAGCACCGGGACAGCTAATTCACCCCTCCACTTT
few	-	TRBV18	TRBJ2-7	CASSPVSDYEQYF	TGTGCCAGCTCACCAGTGTCAGACTACGAGCAGTACTTC
many	TRBD2	TRBV29-1	TRBJ2-3	CSVEGTSGAGTDTQYF	TGCAGCGTTGAAGGGACTAGCGGAGCGGGGACAGATACGCAGTATTTT
many	-	TRBV6-2/TRBV6-3	TRBJ2-1	CASRAGPGGLFF	TGTGCCAGCAGGGCCGGGCCCGGTGGGTTGTTCTTC
many	-	TRBV12-3/TRBV12-4	TRBJ2-2	CASNQYTGELFF	TGTGCCAGCAACCAGTACACCGGGGAGCTGTTTTTT
many	TRBD1	TRBV7-2	TRBJ2-3	CASSLRDSPSTDTQYF	TGTGCCAGCAGCTTAAGGGACAGTCCTAGCACAGATACGCAGTATTTT
many	TRBD2	TRBV20-1	TRBJ2-2	CSAGGGFAGELFF	TGCAGTGCGGGGGGAGGGTTCGCCGGGGAGCTGTTTTTT
many	TRBD2	TRBV6-1	TRBJ2-1	CASHGWLAGSEQFF	TGTGCCAGCCACGGATGGCTAGCGGGGTCTGAGCAGTTCTTC
many	TRBD2	TRBV20-1	TRBJ2-2	CSARQGTSSYTGELFF	TGCAGTGCTAGACAAGGGACTAGCAGTTACACCGGGGAGCTGTTTTTT
-	TRBD2	TRBV7-6	TRBJ2-1	CASSLEGPGTSQFF	TGTGCCAGCAGCTTAGAGGGTCCCGGGACTAGTCAGTTCTTC
-	-	TRBV24-1	TRBJ1-1	CATSDPSDGAFF	TGTGCCACCAGTGACCCTTCGGACGGAGCTTTCTTT
many	-	TRBV6-5	TRBJ2-3	CASSYASGASTDTQYF	TGTGCCAGCAGCTATGCCAGCGGAGCTAGCACAGATACGCAGTATTTT
many	-	TRBV20-1	TRBJ2-7	CSANRGPSYEQYF	TGCAGTGCCAACCGGGGGCCTTCCTACGAGCAGTACTTC
many	-	TRBV5-1	TRBJ2-7	CASSFEGSGSYEQYF	TGCGCCAGCAGCTTTGAGGGGTCCGGGTCCTACGAGCAGTACTTC
many	TRBD1	TRBV29-1	TRBJ1-5	CSVRTGTGADQPQHF	TGCAGCGTACGAACCGGGACAGGGGCCGATCAGCCCCAGCATTTT
many	TRBD2	TRBV5-4	TRBJ2-1	CASSLEGGAGVYNEQFF	TGTGCCAGCAGCCTCGAGGGAGGAGCGGGAGTGTACAATGAGCAGTTCTTC
few	-	TRBV30	TRBJ1-2	CAWRASLYGYTF	TGTGCCTGGAGGGCCAGCCTTTATGGCTACACCTTC
many	-	TRBV10-3	TRBJ2-1	CAISESFGEQFF	TGTGCCATCAGTGAGTCCTTCGGTGAGCAGTTCTTC
many	TRBD1	TRBV9	TRBJ2-4	CASSVGGGTGDIQYF	TGTGCCAGCAGCGTAGGAGGAGGGACAGGGGATATTCAGTACTTC
many	-	TRBV12-3/TRBV12-4	TRBJ1-1	CASSFKGGGTEAFF	TGTGCCAGCAGTTTCAAGGGGGGGGGAACTGAAGCTTTCTTT
many	TRBD2	TRBV20-1	TRBJ2-3	CSASRLAGVTADTQYF	TGCAGTGCTAGCCGACTAGCGGGTGTCACAGCAGATACGCAGTATTTT
many	TRBD1	TRBV7-6	TRBJ2-4	CASSRNRGDIQYF	TGTGCCAGCAGCCGAAACAGGGGGGACATTCAGTACTTC
few	-	TRBV2	TRBJ2-5	CASSAQIQETQYF	TGTGCCAGCAGTGCGCAGATCCAAGAGACCCAGTACTTC
many	TRBD1	TRBV7-2	TRBJ2-7	CASSLRDRGGHEQYF	TGTGCCAGCAGCTTGAGGGACAGGGGAGGCCACGAGCAGTACTTC
few	-	TRBV12-3/TRBV12-4	TRBJ2-3	CASSTRPRASVTDTQYF	TGTGCCAGCAGTACCCGCCCGCGGGCCTCAGTCACAGATACGCAGTATTTT
many	TRBD1	TRBV11-2	TRBJ2-2	CATLRTGNTGELFF	TGTGCCACCCTTAGGACAGGGAACACCGGGGAGCTGTTTTTT